The T cell receptor beta chain under discussion was sequenced for a study of T cells in Graves' hyperthyroidism and ophthalmopathy. TCR beta CDR3 region amplification was performed from RNA transcripts. A set of HTBI primers served as the primers for a first-round RT-PCR of the TCR CDR3. TCRdb passed the multiplex PCR reads through MiXCR, listing each CDR3 protein once. The sample shows around 200,000 distinct CDR3 sequences, about a sixth of them seen only once. The CDR3 runs 16 residues. The germline V gene encodes CDR1 MNHEY and CDR2 SVGEGT. Trimming pared 0 bases from V and 10 bases from J, leaving 16 bases between.

The chain links TRBV6-2 or TRBV6-3 to TRBJ1-6; D not resolved. This TCR was sampled from a woman aged 45-65 years with Graves' hyperthyroidism. Material for sequencing was blood. CDR3 sequence: CASSYSDGDGSSPLHF. In DNA, the CDR3 is TGTGCCAGCAGTTACTCGGACGGGGATGGGAGCTCACCCCTCCACTTT.